This is a list of T cell receptor beta chains from one sample in a study of T cell clonotyping in hematopoietic cell transplantation. Repertoires were generated with immunoSEQ multiplex PCR, while TCRdb's copy carries only in-frame clones and drops some. The sample records tens of thousands of clones, roughly 71% being singletons. The source was peripheral blood mononuclear cells, collected before stem cell transplant. The receptor source for this set is a man aged 50 to 59 with myelodysplastic syndrome. Some clones in this sample may be carry-over from other donors' samples. The CDR3 runs from the conserved cysteine through the conserved F or W. The D gene is left open where the match is weak. Only part of the rows carry a size: once, few, many, or a class if the clone is expanded.

V	D	size	J	CDR3	DNA
TRBV6-5	.	once	TRBJ2-7	CASRSDSDEQYF	TGTGCCAGCAGGTCGGACAGTGACGAGCAGTACTTC
TRBV11-2	.	.	TRBJ2-7	CASSLVSYEQYF	TGTGCCAGCAGCTTAGTGAGTTACGAGCAGTACTTC
TRBV30	TRBD2	.	TRBJ2-7	CASRLADEQYF	TGTGCCTCAAGACTAGCGGACGAGCAGTACTTC
TRBV5-4	.	.	TRBJ2-5	CASSLGGQLRETQYF	TGTGCCAGCAGCTTGGGGGGCCAACTTCGAGAGACCCAGTACTTC
TRBV2	TRBD2	.	TRBJ2-3	CASSAGGTDTQYF	TGTGCCAGCTCTGCGGGAGGGACAGATACGCAGTATTTT
TRBV4-1	.	.	TRBJ2-1	CASSHPGGATYNEQFF	TGCGCCAGCAGCCATCCCGGGGGAGCGACCTACAATGAGCAGTTCTTC
TRBV29-1	.	.	TRBJ1-4	CSVGGGNEKLFF	TGCAGCGTTGGGGGGGGGAATGAAAAACTGTTTTTT
TRBV6-6	.	once	TRBJ1-2	CASSSQGNYGYTF	TGTGCCAGCAGCTCACAGGGAAACTATGGCTACACCTTC
TRBV28	.	.	TRBJ1-5	CASSFAGVGQPQHF	TGTGCCAGCAGTTTTGCAGGTGTGGGACAGCCCCAGCATTTT
TRBV28	TRBD1	.	TRBJ1-2	CASRGTGDRAGYTF	TGTGCCAGCAGGGGGACAGGGGACAGAGCTGGCTACACCTTC
TRBV23-1	.	.	TRBJ1-2	CASTRRTVNYGYTF	TGCGCCAGCACTCGACGGACAGTTAACTATGGCTACACCTTC
TRBV6-1	.	few	TRBJ1-2	CASSEGGSNYGYTF	TGTGCCAGCAGTGAAGGAGGGTCGAACTATGGCTACACCTTC
TRBV19	.	.	TRBJ2-7	CASSQYYQSYEQYF	TGTGCCAGTAGTCAGTACTACCAATCCTACGAGCAGTACTTC
TRBV27	.	few	TRBJ2-1	CASSSSVQSYNEQFF	TGTGCCAGCAGTTCCAGCGTCCAGTCTTACAATGAGCAGTTCTTC
TRBV9	TRBD1	.	TRBJ2-1	CASSVRPGQEQFF	TGTGCCAGCAGCGTAAGACCGGGACAGGAGCAGTTCTTC
TRBV30	.	.	TRBJ1-4	CAWSWSPSNEKLFF	TGTGCCTGGAGTTGGTCCCCCTCGAATGAAAAACTGTTTTTT
TRBV25-1	.	once	TRBJ2-7	CASSALYGQYF	TGTGCCAGCAGTGCCCTTTACGGGCAGTACTTC
TRBV7-9	TRBD1	few	TRBJ1-2	CASSLLSGTGDPGYTF	TGTGCCAGCAGCTTACTTTCCGGGACAGGGGACCCTGGCTACACCTTC
TRBV7-9	TRBD2	.	TRBJ2-5	CASSPFGGRETQYF	TGTGCCAGCAGCCCGTTCGGGGGGAGAGAGACCCAGTACTTC
TRBV6-5	.	few	TRBJ1-1	CASTEGTEAFF	TGTGCCAGCACTGAGGGCACTGAAGCTTTCTTT
TRBV29-1	TRBD2	few	TRBJ2-7	CSVRTSGGVSYEQYF	TGCAGCGTTCGGACTAGCGGGGGGGTGTCCTACGAGCAGTACTTC
TRBV7-2	.	.	TRBJ2-3	CASSFYGPSTDTQYF	TGTGCCAGCAGCTTTTATGGACCGAGCACAGATACGCAGTATTTT
TRBV4-2	.	once	TRBJ1-2	CASSQDGTDFLYGYTF	TGTGCCAGCAGCCAAGATGGAACAGACTTCCTCTATGGCTACACCTTC
TRBV7-2	.	.	TRBJ1-5	CASSPGGGVQPQHF	TGTGCCAGCAGTCCGGGGGGGGGCGTTCAGCCCCAGCATTTT
TRBV2	TRBD2	.	TRBJ2-2	CASSPNLAGLLFF	TGTGCCAGCAGCCCGAACCTAGCGGGATTGCTGTTTTTT
TRBV5-1	TRBD2	.	TRBJ2-7	CASSLGASGQYEQYF	TGCGCCAGCAGCTTGGGCGCTAGCGGGCAGTACGAGCAGTACTTC
TRBV5-6	TRBD1	few	TRBJ2-3	CASRQWDRGSDTQYF	TGTGCCAGCCGCCAGTGGGACAGGGGATCAGATACGCAGTATTTT
TRBV30	.	once	TRBJ1-6	CAWRKINLGDSPLHF	TGTGCCTGGAGGAAAATAAATCTCGGGGATTCACCCCTCCACTTT
TRBV6-5	.	.	TRBJ1-2	CASSYLGRGGSGYTF	TGTGCCAGCAGTTACTTGGGCAGGGGTGGTTCTGGCTACACCTTC
TRBV19	TRBD2	.	TRBJ2-1	CASSLRETKQFF	TGTGCCAGTAGTTTGCGGGAGACTAAGCAGTTCTTC
TRBV7-2	.	.	TRBJ1-1	CASSPRAAPPEAFF	TGTGCCAGCAGCCCCAGGGCCGCTCCTCCCGAAGCTTTCTTT
TRBV25-1	.	.	TRBJ2-3	CASSPSGTPRDTQYF	TGTGCCAGCAGCCCCTCCGGGACACCAAGAGATACGCAGTATTTT
TRBV18	TRBD1	few	TRBJ1-1	CASSPGDRGWDTEAFF	TGTGCCAGCTCACCGGGTGACAGGGGCTGGGACACTGAAGCTTTCTTT
TRBV29-1	.	.	TRBJ2-5	CSVQKQGTQYF	TGCAGCGTTCAGAAGCAAGGGACCCAGTACTTC